Following are 29 T cell receptor beta chains from one sample sequenced in a study of blood T cells in healthy people across ages. A second PCR of about 7 to 11 cycles used a sample-barcoded 5' primer and a J-beta primer mix. Via MiXCR, TCRdb re-called the 5' RACE reads, giving one row per CDR3 protein. The sample has 550,000 to 650,000 distinct CDR3 sequences; around 31% are singletons. Sequencing was performed on blood. The receptor set was obtained from an elderly woman in good health.

Remarks on this clonotype: One base away lies a much larger clone, so this may be a sequencing read error. V and J are TRBV5-1 and TRBJ2-7; 9 bases are a match to TRBD1. Germline V gene data show CDR1 as SGHRS and CDR2 as YFSETQ. J lost 6 bases, V lost 4 bases, and 5 bases had no gene match. The CDR3 runs 13 residues. CDR3: CASSDTGGCEQYF. The CDR3 region has the DNA TGCGCCAGCAGCGATACAGGGGGCTGCGAGCAGTACTTC.

Ten or more counts support this clonotype. The chain employs TRBV25-1 and TRBJ1-1; D not resolved. CDR1 MGHDK and CDR2 SYGVNS come from the germline V gene. Trimming pared 4 bases from V and 0 bases from J, leaving 6 bases between. The CDR3 covers 13 residues. This chain's CDR3 is CASSASLNTEAFF. The CDR3 DNA follows: TGTGCCAGCAGTGCAAGTCTGAACACTGAAGCTTTCTTT.

This clonotype was recorded many times. This sequence joins TRBV3-1 and TRBJ1-5; D unclear. With 0 bases removed from V and 0 bases from J, the gap between germline ends came to 6 bases. Germline assignment: CDR1 LGHDT and CDR2 YNNKEL (reference sequence). The CDR3 has 15 amino acids. The CDR3 DNA reads TGTGCCAGCAGCCAAGATGGTAATAGCAATCAGCCCCAGCATTTT. Translation: CASSQDGNSNQPQHF. Full variable domain (outside the CDR3, taken from reference TRBV3-1 and TRBJ1-5): DTAVSQTPKYLVTQMGNDKSIKCEQNLGHDTMYWYKQDSKKFLKIMFSYNNKELIINETVPNRFSPKSPDKAHLNLHINSLELGDSAVYFCASSQDGNSNQPQHFGDGTRLSIL.

This clonotype showed up just once. A much larger clonotype is one base distant, so this may be a read error. The conserved phenylalanine or tryptophan normally closing the CDR3 is absent here, so this likely arose from a read error. The rearrangement uses TRBV2 and TRBJ2-5; unclear D gene. This CDR3 contains 14 residues. Looked up from germline, CDR1 is SNHLY and CDR2 is FYNNEI. V dropped 2 bases and J dropped 1 base, with 8 bases sitting between them. The CDR3 here is CASSEISSQETQYV. CDR3 DNA: TGTGCCAGCAGTGAAATTAGTAGCCAAGAGACCCAGTACGTC.

This clonotype was detected only a few times. This may arise from a read error, as a much more abundant clone is one base away. The V call is TRBV4-2, the J call TRBJ2-3; maybe TRBD1 (6 bases). V was pared by 0 bases and J by 8 bases, with 9 bases between. Germline V gene sequence: CDR1 LGHNA, CDR2 YNFKEQ. This CDR3 has 13 amino acids. Here the CDR3 DNA reads TGTGCCAGCAGCCAAGATGAAGGGGGTACGCAGTATTTT. It codes for CASSQDEGGTQYF.

The J gene is TRBJ2-5, the V gene TRBV28; D unclear. The V gene's germline CDR1 is MDHEN and CDR2 SYDVKM. The CDR3 extends over 14 amino acids. V was cut by 6 bases and J by 3 bases, with 14 bases left in between. The CDR3 DNA sequence: TGTGCCAGCAGCCCCTATGGCGAGGAAGAGACCCAGTACTTC. Protein: CASSPYGEEETQYF.

CDR3 bases: TGTGCCAGCAGGCAAACAGGGGAAGGGACTGAAGCTTTCTTT. It yields the protein CASRQTGEGTEAFF. The rearrangement joins TRBV4-2 to TRBJ1-1; 7 bases align to TRBD1. V gave up 6 bases and J gave up 5 bases; unmatched junction bases: 9. Germline CDR1 LGHNA, CDR2 YNFKEQ. The CDR3 spans 14 residues.

This clonotype was detected a few times. The chain has TRBV20-1 and TRBJ1-1; D unresolved. The CDR3 covers 8 residues. Germline V lookup: CDR1 DFQATT, CDR2 SNEGSKA (reference sequence). CDR3 sequence reads: CRGSEAFF. CDR3 DNA sequence: TGCAGGGGCAGTGAAGCTTTCTTT.

In this sample, this clonotype turned up a few times. A junction end diverges from the germline sequence, so it may reflect a read error. V is TRBV5-1 and J is TRBJ2-3; no reliable D call. Germline CDR1 and CDR2: SGHRS and YFSETQ. This CDR3 contains 15 residues. CDR3: CASNLADGSTDTQYF. The CDR3, as DNA: TGCGCCAGCAACTTGGCGGACGGTAGCACAGATACGCAGTATTTT.

At least ten counts were recorded for this clonotype. This chain uses TRBV10-3 with TRBJ1-5; 9 bases fit TRBD1. Germline V gene lookup returns CDR1 ENHRY and CDR2 SYGVKD. The CDR3 length is 17 residues. V dropped 2 bases and J dropped 5; count of bases not matched to a gene: 10. The CDR3 loop is CAISEGTGLRQDQPQHF. The CDR3 DNA follows: TGTGCCATCAGTGAGGGGACAGGGTTACGACAAGATCAGCCCCAGCATTTT.

The chain uses TRBV10-2 and TRBJ2-7; D perhaps matches TRBD1 (6 bases). This CDR3 has 13 amino acids. Trimming left V 5 bases short and J 4 bases short, with 12 bases between. Germline V gives CDR1 WSHSY, CDR2 SAAADI. CDR3 coding DNA: TGCGCCAGCAGTAACAGGGAGAATTACGAGCAGTACTTC. Translation gives CASSNRENYEQYF.

This clonotype was observed many times. The rearrangement uses TRBV20-1 and TRBJ2-7; 16 bases map to TRBD2. CDR1 and CDR2 from the germline V gene are DFQATT and SNEGSKA (reference sequence). Trimming at V came to 5 bases and at J to 5 bases, leaving 9 bases not matched to a gene. The CDR3 length is 16 residues. The CDR3 sequence: CSAGTSGGALGNEQYF. The CDR3, as DNA: TGCAGTGCTGGGACTAGCGGGGGGGCCCTCGGGAACGAGCAGTACTTC.

The V and J genes are TRBV6-1 and TRBJ1-2; D gene uncertain. V was shortened by 2 bases and J by 6 bases, with 10 bases between the two germline ends. The germline CDR1 and CDR2 sequences are MNHNS and SASEGT. This CDR3 comprises 13 residues. The chain's CDR3 is CASSERTVDGYTF. The CDR3 bases are TGTGCCAGCAGTGAAAGGACGGTCGATGGCTACACCTTC.

Comment on this clonotype: This may stem from a read error, because a much larger clone lies one nucleotide away. This rearrangement joins TRBV20-1 to TRBJ1-5, with a weak D call TRBD1 (5 bases). V dropped 5 bases and J dropped 7 bases, with 18 bases sitting between them. CDR1 is DFQATT and CDR2 is SNEGSKA in the germline V gene (reference sequence). This CDR3 has 14 residues. CDR3 protein: CSAHGRGERQPQHF. The CDR3 region has the DNA TGCAGTGCTCATGGACGGGGCGAGAGACAGCCCCAGCATTTT.

This clonotype showed up many times. CDR3: CASSPLRAGGNYGYTF. CDR3 in DNA: TGTGCCAGCAGCCCCCTCAGGGCAGGGGGTAACTATGGCTACACCTTC. V is TRBV3-1 and J is TRBJ1-2; TRBD1 aligns across 7 bases. CDR1 and CDR2 (germline): LGHDT, YNNKEL (reference sequence). V dropped 4 bases and J dropped 1; count of bases not matched to a gene: 9. The CDR3 spans 16 residues.

The rearrangement uses TRBV9 and TRBJ1-6; possible D gene TRBD1, 5 bases. This CDR3 contains 15 residues. With 4 bases removed from V and 7 bases from J, the gap between germline ends came to 15 bases. The V gene's germline CDR1 is SGDLS and CDR2 YYNGEE. Here the CDR3 reads CASSSIGASNSPLHF. The CDR3, as DNA: TGTGCCAGCAGCTCAATCGGGGCATCGAATTCACCCCTCCACTTT.

The table lists this clonotype with a few counts. CDR3: CASSIPGGTHEQYF. The CDR3 nucleotides read TGTGCCAGTAGTATCCCCGGGGGTACCCACGAGCAGTACTTC. The chain is built from TRBV19 and TRBJ2-4; possible D gene TRBD2, 6 bases. The DNA end favors TRBJ2-7, so the J call may be wrong. Germline values: CDR1 LNHDA, CDR2 SQIVND (reference sequence). The CDR3 extends over 14 amino acids.

This clonotype was observed many times. This sequence joins TRBV5-6 and TRBJ1-2; TRBD1 is a possible D gene (5 bases). Deletions cut 3 bases from V and 4 bases from J, with 13 bases between. CDR1 and CDR2 (germline): SGHDT, YYEEEE. This CDR3 comprises 14 residues. The CDR3 reads CASSYGTVGYGYTF. As DNA, the CDR3 is TGTGCCAGCAGCTACGGGACGGTGGGCTATGGCTACACCTTC. Combining the CDR3 with reference TRBV5-6 and TRBJ1-2 gives the whole variable domain DAGVTQSPTHLIKTRGQQVTLRCSPKSGHDTVSWYQQALGQGPQFIFQYYEEEERQRGNFPDRFSGHQFPNYSSELNVNALLLGDSALYLCASSYGTVGYGYTFGSGTRLTVV.

This clonotype was counted many times. The chain recombines TRBV7-3 with TRBJ2-5; 8 nucleotides match TRBD2. The CDR3 loop spans 18 amino acids. The V segment lost 1 base and the J segment 4 bases; nucleotides outside the gene matches: 14. CDR1 is SGHTA and CDR2 is FQGTGA in the germline V gene. The CDR3 is CASSLKGGASGLGETQYF. CDR3 nucleotides: TGTGCCAGCAGCTTAAAGGGGGGTGCTAGCGGGCTGGGAGAGACCCAGTACTTC.

With regard to this clonotype: Possible read error: a much larger clone is one base away. The genes are TRBV11-2 and TRBJ2-4; 7 bases align to TRBD1. Matching the DNA end better, TRBJ2-7 makes the J call doubtful. CDR1 and CDR2 (germline): SGHAT, FQNNGV. The CDR3 consists of 15 residues. The CDR3 reads CASGVQTGRVHEQYF. The CDR3 DNA is TGTGCCAGCGGCGTACAGACAGGGAGAGTCCACGAGCAGTACTTC.

This clonotype was detected many times. V gene TRBV20-1 combines with J gene TRBJ1-2, with 9 bases that match TRBD1. Per the germline V gene, CDR1 is DFQATT and CDR2 is SNEGSKA (reference sequence). V lost 3 bases to trimming and J lost 4 bases; unmatched junction nucleotides: 15. The CDR3 is made up of 17 amino acids. In DNA form, the CDR3 reads TGCAGTGCTAGTTCGATTAGACAGGGGGAATACGGCTATGGCTACACCTTC. Its protein is CSASSIRQGEYGYGYTF.

The gene calls are TRBV24-1 and TRBJ2-3; D may be TRBD2 (7 bases). V lost 6 bases and J lost 4, with 19 bases in between. Germline V gives CDR1 KGHDR, CDR2 SFDVKD. CDR3 length: 16 amino acids. CDR3 DNA: TGTGCCACCAGTCTTGGGGGAGGGGGGGGGCCAGATACGCAGTATTTT. This codes for CATSLGGGGGPDTQYF.

Comment on this clonotype: The final CDR3 position lacks the conserved phenylalanine or tryptophan, pointing to a likely read error. The V call is TRBV5-1, the J call TRBJ1-4; weak D call: TRBD1 (6 bases). V was clipped by 4 bases and J by 0 bases, with 13 bases between them. Germline V CDR1 and CDR2: SGHRS, YFSETQ. The CDR3 is 16 amino acids. The CDR3 here is CASSPGQRATNEKLFC. DNA for the CDR3: TGCGCCAGCAGCCCAGGACAGCGAGCAACTAATGAAAAACTGTTTTGT.

This clonotype has a count of ten or more. The rearrangement joins TRBV10-3 to TRBJ2-1; no clear D. Germline V lookup: CDR1 ENHRY, CDR2 SYGVKD. Trimming took 3 bases from V and 10 from J, leaving 10 bases between them. This CDR3 region has 12 residues. The CDR3: CAISDRSWEQFF. In DNA form, the CDR3 reads TGTGCCATCAGTGATAGGAGCTGGGAGCAGTTCTTC.

The V call is TRBV7-2, the J call TRBJ1-3; possibly TRBD1 for D (5 bases). The CDR3 length is 15 residues. V shed 5 bases and J shed 0 bases, with 11 bases lying between them. Germline V gives CDR1 SGHTA, CDR2 FQGNSA. CDR3 DNA sequence: TGTGCCAGCAGCGTGGGACTGATCTCTGGAAACACCATATATTTT. Translating gives CASSVGLISGNTIYF.

Concerning this clonotype: One end of the junction fails to match germline, which may point to a read error. The V gene is TRBV11-2, the J gene TRBJ2-5, with 7 bases identical to TRBD1. The CDR3 covers 14 residues. Germline V gives CDR1 SGHAT, CDR2 FQNNGV. CDR3 DNA: TGTGCCGGCAGCTTAGACAGGGTCGACAATGAGCAGTACTTC. Protein sequence: CAGSLDRVDNEQYF.

This clonotype was detected many times. The V gene is TRBV5-8, the J gene TRBJ2-3; TRBD2 matches 8 bases. Germline V gene data show CDR1 as SGHTS and CDR2 as YDEGEE. This CDR3 region has 16 residues. J was trimmed by 2 bases and V by 3 bases; bases with no gene match: 8. The CDR3 here is CASSWWRRGVTDTQYF. CDR3 bases: TGTGCCAGCAGCTGGTGGAGGCGGGGGGTCACAGATACGCAGTATTTT.

In its sample, this clonotype was seen many times. This rearrangement joins TRBV10-3 to TRBJ1-2; D is unresolved. This CDR3 contains 15 residues. With 6 bases removed from V and 3 bases from J, the gap between germline ends came to 17 bases. Germline assignment: CDR1 ENHRY and CDR2 SYGVKD. This CDR3 is CAIRALGSTDYGYTF. CDR3 in DNA: TGTGCCATCAGGGCCTTAGGGTCAACGGACTATGGCTACACCTTC.

This clonotype was observed once. The junction departs from the called germline gene at one end, perhaps through a read error. The chain combines TRBV3-1 with TRBJ2-2; D possibly corresponds to TRBD2 (5 bases). This CDR3 comprises 13 residues. Germline assignment: CDR1 LGHDT and CDR2 YNNKEL (reference sequence). The CDR3 region has the DNA TGTGCCAGCAGCCATAGATACACCGGGGAGCGGTTTTTT. It translates to CASSHRYTGERFF.